A selection of T cell receptor beta chains follows, all from one sample in a study of regulatory T cells in long-lasting Graves disease. MiXCR, run by TCRdb on the multiplex PCR reads, gives a single entry per CDR3 protein. The sample lists some 330,000 distinct CDR3 sequences, 12% occurring once. The same data also contributed to another study, on T cells in Graves' hyperthyroidism and ophthalmopathy.

This sample comprised peripheral blood mononuclear cells (PBMCs), obtained at new diagnosis, from a patient treated with antithyroid drugs. The receptor source for this set is a young woman with Graves disease. Each CDR3 is given without its conserved first and last residue.

V gene	J gene	CDR3 protein
TRBV5-1	TRBJ1-1	ASSLRPALNTEAF
TRBV20-1	TRBJ2-2	SARSQDTGELF
TRBV12-5	TRBJ2-1	ASGLAPLGNEQF
TRBV6-1	TRBJ2-2	ASQGGSLTGELF
TRBV6-1	TRBJ2-5	ASRHRQGGETQY
TRBV28	TRBJ2-3	ASSFQWEGQRDTQY
TRBV5-1	TRBJ2-1	ASSLVGETGGEQF
TRBV10-3	TRBJ1-5	ATRDREGNQPQH
TRBV3-1	TRBJ1-4	ASSLSTLTTNEKLF
TRBV20-1	TRBJ1-4	SAIPDSTMGKLF
TRBV6-1	TRBJ2-1	ASVPRGNEQF
TRBV12-3/TRBV12-4	TRBJ1-1	ASSFLRGTEAF
TRBV7-6	TRBJ2-6	ASTAGGSGANVLT
TRBV4-2	TRBJ1-1	ASSQDKGGVTEAF
TRBV7-2	TRBJ1-1	ASSFLTDPTPEAF
TRBV7-6	TRBJ2-5	ASSNIAGGRETQY
TRBV27	TRBJ1-4	ASRAGGADEKLF
TRBV12-3/TRBV12-4	TRBJ2-7	ASSAGTLDSYEQY
TRBV11-1	TRBJ2-5	ASSLLGTQETQY
TRBV11-2	TRBJ1-4	ASSPLIDAATNEKLF
TRBV13	TRBJ1-3	ASSLGGQGNTIY
TRBV19	TRBJ2-1	ASSIYGLAGTNEQF
TRBV28	TRBJ2-2	ASVTMGGRAGGLF
TRBV29-1	TRBJ2-7	SAVTSGHGLEQY
TRBV7-2	TRBJ2-7	ASMPFQNAYEQY
TRBV3-1	TRBJ1-1	ASSPHAGGSNTEAF
TRBV7-2	TRBJ2-7	ASSLAGTYEQY
TRBV6-5	TRBJ1-2	ASSSPGINYGYT
TRBV14	TRBJ1-2	ASSQGEGYGYT
TRBV6-1	TRBJ2-3	ASSRVGDTQY
TRBV9	TRBJ1-1	ASSPYRGSTEAF
TRBV10-3	TRBJ2-5	AISETLLVKETQY
TRBV7-2	TRBJ2-1	ASSPMLAGYDEQF
TRBV7-2	TRBJ2-1	ASGNPGGGPDEQF
TRBV6-2/TRBV6-3	TRBJ2-2	ASSFSSTGTGELF
TRBV20-1	TRBJ1-1	SARGGASNTEAF
TRBV20-1	TRBJ2-5	SARPQETQY
TRBV9	TRBJ1-6	ASSDRDGSRNSPLH
TRBV5-1	TRBJ2-5	ASSLEGYGTQY
TRBV7-9	TRBJ2-1	ASSLGLQGRRRVEQF